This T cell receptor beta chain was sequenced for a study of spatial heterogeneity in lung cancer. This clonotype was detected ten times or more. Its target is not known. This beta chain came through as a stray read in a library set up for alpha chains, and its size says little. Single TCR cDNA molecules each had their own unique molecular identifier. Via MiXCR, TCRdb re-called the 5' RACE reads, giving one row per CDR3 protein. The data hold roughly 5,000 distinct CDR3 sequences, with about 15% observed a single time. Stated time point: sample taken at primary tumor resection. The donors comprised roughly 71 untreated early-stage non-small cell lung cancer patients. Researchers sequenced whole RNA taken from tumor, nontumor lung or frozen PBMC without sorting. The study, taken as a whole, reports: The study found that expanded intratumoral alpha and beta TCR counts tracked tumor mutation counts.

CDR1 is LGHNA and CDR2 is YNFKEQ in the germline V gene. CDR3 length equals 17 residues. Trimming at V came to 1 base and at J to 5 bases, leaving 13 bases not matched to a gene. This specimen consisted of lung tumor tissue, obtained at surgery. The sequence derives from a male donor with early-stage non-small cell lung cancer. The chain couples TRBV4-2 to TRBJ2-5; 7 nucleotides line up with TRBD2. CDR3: CASSQVVKRDGVETQYF. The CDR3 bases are TGTGCCAGCAGCCAAGTCGTGAAGCGGGACGGGGTGGAGACCCAGTACTTC.